This record concerns one T cell receptor (beta chain) sequence. Each CDR3 protein gets one entry after TCRdb re-called the PCR reads with MiXCR. The sample holds more than 9,500 distinct CDR3 sequences, 55% to 65% seen once. The sample is drawn from a study of tumor-infiltrating lymphocytes in oesophageal squamous cell carcinoma. The CDR3 sequence is 15 residues long. Looked up from germline, CDR1 is SGHNT and CDR2 is YENEEA. The genes are TRBV11-3 and TRBJ2-5, with 7 positions matching TRBD2. The end of the DNA fits TRBJ2-7 better, so the J call may be wrong. This TCR came from a female donor with esophageal squamous cell carcinoma. The sequencing sample was made of esophageal tumor tissue. Here the CDR3 reads CASSLEGGSGYEQYF. The CDR3 nucleotides are TGTGCCAGCAGCTTAGAGGGCGGGAGCGGCTACGAGCAGTACTTC.